This T cell receptor beta chain derives from a study of T cell responses to AZD1222 COVID-19 vaccine. Germline lookup yields CDR1 SEHNR and CDR2 FQNEAQ (reference sequence). CDR3 length: 14 residues. Trimming stripped 1 base from V and 6 bases from J, with 10 bases between. Sequencing was performed with immunoSEQ multiplex PCR; in TCRdb, only in-frame clones are kept and a portion is missing. The top ten clones hold around 9.3% of a sample with over 70,000 clones, roughly nine tenths of them seen once. Analysis merged second doses at about 4 or about 12 weeks. The source of this sequence is an adult who received the AZD1222 COVID-19 vaccine. The gene calls are TRBV7-9 and TRBJ1-5; D possibly corresponds to TRBD1 (6 bases). Sequencing was performed on peripheral blood, taken 28 days after the second AZD1222 dose. CDR3 nucleotides: TGTGCCAGCAGCTTAGAGGGGGTTCTTCAGCCCCAGCATTTT. Amino acids: CASSLEGVLQPQHF. The full variable domain, completed using reference TRBV7-9 and TRBJ1-5, is DTGVSQNPRHKITKRGQNVTFRCDPISEHNRLYWYRQTLGQGPEFLTYFQNEAQLEKSRLLSDRFSAERPKGSFSTLEIQRTEQGDSAMYLCASSLEGVLQPQHFGDGTRLSIL.